This TCR beta chain was profiled in a study of cytomegalovirus exposure and HLA in healthy donors (dated by TCRdb to about 2017). Broadly, across the study: In an earlier analysis of some 550 of the donors, around 300 Gb of sequence data and 120 million or so unique TCR beta sequences from 150 million to 200 million T cells were reported. An early release that covered fewer than 750 HLA-typed donors contained approximately 300 gigabases of sequencing data and around 85 million unique TCR sequences. The genetic ancestry cluster associated with self-reported Caucasian donors included 80% to 90% of the roughly 400 genotyped donors. The aim of the study was to test whether cataloging public T cell receptors could identify signatures of past pathogen exposure. Using immunosequencing, the study profiled T cell repertoires from 666 subjects and related those repertoires to cytomegalovirus serostatus. In addition to the first cohort of 650 to 750 subjects, a separate validation cohort of under 150 different subjects was used. To predict cytomegalovirus infection status, the study combined high-throughput TCR immunosequencing, statistical association of individual TCRs with disease status, and machine learning. In a later analysis, previously published TCR beta repertoires from several hundred donors were re-analyzed and high-resolution HLA genotyping was added so that TCR occurrence patterns could be studied. In the later analysis, no new phenotypic data were used to find candidate immune exposures; instead, reliance was placed on TCR beta sequences and their occurrence across donors. In an earlier analysis of over 550 of the donors, high-throughput TCR beta sequencing was used to judge whether each TCR beta V gene segment behaved as functional or pseudogenic. Alongside the repertoire data, information on donor age, sex, ethnicity and CMV serostatus was compiled. A later genetic analysis took genome-wide SNP genotypes for about 65% of the roughly 670 donors and used that subset as a discovery cohort. All discovery cohort repertoires had been generated on a single sequencing platform. Class I and class II HLA loci were covered by the typing at four-digit resolution. The number of typed donors differed by locus: roughly 629-640 for A, B, C, DRB1 and DQB1; some 500 for DQA1; some 590 for DPA1; and roughly 450 for DPB1. Because of strong linkage in the cohort, roughly five DR-DQ haplotypes were treated as single units for association and clustering. On average, over 200,000 unique TCR beta nucleotide sequences were sequenced per donor among 398 genotyped donors of the cohort, with 15% to 20% of those sequences being non-productive. Study-wide conclusions, independent of this receptor: Some IMGT-functional V segments, including TRBV6-2 and TRBV6-3, could not be told apart with the 87-base-pair reads, so those segments were excluded. A later genetic analysis associated a missense DCLRE1C variant with V-gene and J-gene trimming of TCR beta chains, and an independent cohort replicated the association. In a later analysis, around 17,000 TCR beta sequences were associated with specific HLA alleles at a false discovery rate of 0.05. A further reported finding was that TCR beta sequences accurately predicted the HLA-A and HLA-B alleles for most subjects in the first cohort. Three of the identified cytomegalovirus-associated TCR beta chains were confirmed in vitro to be specific for cytomegalovirus antigens. The authors suggested that the approach could potentially be generalized to other disease states and immunological phenotypes. A later analysis found that most CMV-associated TCR beta chains appeared HLA-restricted, with HLA associations seemingly driven largely by CMV exposure. Correlated functional status among segregating V segments might be attributable to linkage disequilibrium, but an unknown experimental factor could not be ruled out. Only TCR beta chains were sequenced in this cohort, and the absence of alpha or paired-chain data limited detectable features. Compared with equally common non-associated chains, HLA-associated TCR beta chains in a later analysis were more clonally expanded and had lower generation probabilities. The sequencing pipeline was judged likely to have produced a cluster of highly shared sequence variants as a technical artifact. Cytomegalovirus status was reported to be diagnosed by the classifier with high specificity and sensitivity in both the original and validation cohorts. In the study, 150 to 200 TCR beta chains were listed as associated with cytomegalovirus. In an earlier analysis of approximately 590 of the donors, most TCR beta V segments appeared in productive rearrangements about 90% or about 30% of the time, broadly matching IMGT annotations. When HLA alleles, especially DR and DQ, strongly co-occurred, TCR associations were difficult to assign to individual alleles. While some public TCRs were present in many individuals, most TCR sequences turned up only very rarely across donors. Compared with the 666-donor mean, donors in an Asian-associated ancestry cluster had fewer N-insertions in productive TCRs, according to a later genetic analysis. The only immune exposure information available for the cohort was CMV serostatus. A later analysis reported that several top co-occurrence clusters appeared linked to parvovirus B19, influenza, CMV and Epstein-Barr virus. Because some donors lacked HLA typing at each locus, the association tests relied only on the typed subset. The presence/absence analyses assumed that sequencing depth was roughly uniform across donors, and that assumption may not be true. The earlier analysis of about 600 of the donors excluded around 17 rarely observed V segments, including chromosome 9 orphons, because counts were too low. In a later analysis, TCR association rates were found to vary across HLA loci, with the most associated TCRs seen for DRB1 alleles and the fewest for HLA-C alleles.

V is pruned by 3 bases and J by 2 bases, leaving 7 bases of the junction without a gene match. The germline V gene encodes CDR1 KGHSH and CDR2 LQKENI. The CDR3 numbers 16 residues from cysteine through phenylalanine. Only CDR3 DNA remains: 48 bases, in frame from the first base. This clone was counted once. Which antigen it targets is not known. Base qualities are missing; no much larger clone stands one base away. In total, 630 or so healthy bone marrow donors made up the cohort. Cohort members were all nominally healthy when sampled, although unrecorded immune exposures were likely present. The donor was CMV seropositive and belonged to the group of about 290 seropositive cohort members. Every donor gave a peripheral blood sample, and the peripheral blood mononuclear cells from that sample were used for TCR beta sequencing. The Qiagen DNeasy Blood Extraction Kit was used to extract genomic DNA from the blood cell samples.

The protocol used for the library was the immunoSEQ multiplex PCR assay. A mixture of 60 forward primers for TCR Vbeta segments and 13 reverse primers for TCR Jbeta segments was used in the multiplex PCR. The CDR3 region of rearranged TCR beta genes was amplified from genomic DNA with a multiplex PCR assay. The amplified TCR beta libraries were sequenced on the Illumina HiSeq System as 87-base-pair reads. Turning to the authors' computational methods: A later analysis tallied 75 million to 95 million unique TCR beta chains across the 666 repertoires, and approximately 12 million of those chains were shared by two or more donors. To remove PCR and sequencing errors, raw reads were error-corrected and collapsed into unique sequences using a nearest-neighbor algorithm that merged closely related sequences. V, D and J gene segments were assigned by aligning CDR3 sequences to IMGT reference sequences. For a sequence to be retained, a match of at least six nucleotides was required to both a V gene segment and a J gene segment. A rearrangement was called productive if the CDR3 had no stop codons and remained in frame with V and J, and every other rearrangement was called non-productive. CDR3 was defined according to IMGT convention as the region running from the second conserved V-encoded cysteine to the conserved J-encoded phenylalanine. In an earlier analysis of roughly 610 of the donors, sequences lacking an unambiguous match to a single V gene segment were excluded. An earlier analysis of over 450 of the donors classified V segments as functional when productive rearrangements were above 56.7% and as segregating when the standard deviation between donors was above 5%. A statistical classification framework was built for diagnosing cytomegalovirus status from the catalog of TCR beta chain sequences. In a later analysis, TCR nucleotide sequences were compared against IMGT/GENE-DB human TR gene sequences so that V and J genes could be assigned. Using the TCRdist pipeline, a later analysis assigned CDR3 sequences along with most-parsimonious VDJ recombination scenarios. In a later analysis, each TCR beta chain was defined by its CDR3 amino acid sequence together with its V-gene family, and reads without a unique V-gene family were excluded. To address suspected cross-contamination and a sequencing artifact, a later analysis removed over 500 highly shared, low-generation-probability nucleotide sequences. For each public chain, a later analysis derived a clonal expansion index from normalized ranks of inferred template counts within each repertoire. In a later analysis, generation probabilities were computed with a VDJ recombination model fitted to out-of-frame rearrangements, and the resulting probabilities were checked against IGoR. Hypergeometric tests were used in a later analysis to score TCR-TCR, TCR-HLA and TCR-CMV co-occurrence, with a repertoire-size bias correction applied to the TCR pairs. To estimate false discovery rates, a later analysis permuted the HLA or CMV assignments 20 times. In a later analysis, co-occurring TCRs were grouped using DBSCAN, and TCRdist sequence similarity was added for clustering within HLA-allele-positive subsets. For co-occurrence clustering, repertoires with fewer than 30,000 or more than 120,000 public chains were excluded, along with roughly five repertoires with anomalous nucleotide sharing. This is the immuneACCESS table as TCRdb keeps it, with only in-frame sequences that have V and J called. A part of the clones is gone; compared with another copy, unresolved V genes explain less than half, and the rest is unexplained. From that table come the V and J calls and clone size; the DNA was used to work out D and trimming. This sample gives over 200,000 clones in total; around 80% of them show up just once. The ten top clones hold less than 3.5% of the sample.

The specimen sequenced was PBMCs. The TCR sequence derives from a woman aged 60 to 75 in good health and CMV-seropositive. The chain was built from TRBV18 and TRBJ2-3; TRBD2 fits 8 bases in the junction. The CDR3 protein sequence reads: CASSPPGLEYTDTQYF. The bases read TGTGCCAGCTCACCCCCGGGACTAGAGTACACAGATACGCAGTATTTT.